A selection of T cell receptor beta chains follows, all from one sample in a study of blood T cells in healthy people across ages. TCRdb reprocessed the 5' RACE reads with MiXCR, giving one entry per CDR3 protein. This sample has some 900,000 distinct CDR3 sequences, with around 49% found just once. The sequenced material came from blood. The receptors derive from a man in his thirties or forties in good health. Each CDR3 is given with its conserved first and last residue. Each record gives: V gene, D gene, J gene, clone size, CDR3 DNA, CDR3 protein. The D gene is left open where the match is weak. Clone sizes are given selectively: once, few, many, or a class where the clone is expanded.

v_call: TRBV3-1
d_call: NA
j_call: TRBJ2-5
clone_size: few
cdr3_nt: TGTGCCAGCAGCCAGGGCTGGGGGCAGTACCAAGAGACCCAGTACTTC
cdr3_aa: CASSQGWGQYQETQYF

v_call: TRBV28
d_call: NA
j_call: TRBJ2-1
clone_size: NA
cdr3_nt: TGTGCCACCGCGCGCACAGGCGAGCAGTTCTTC
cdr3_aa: CATARTGEQFF

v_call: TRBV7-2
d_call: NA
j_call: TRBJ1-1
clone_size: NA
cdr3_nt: TGTGCCAGCAACTTTAGTCGAGTGAACACTGAAGCTTTCTTT
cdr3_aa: CASNFSRVNTEAFF

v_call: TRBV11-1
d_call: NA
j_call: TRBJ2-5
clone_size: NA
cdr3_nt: TGTGCCAGCAGCTTAGAAAAGGACGGAGCCATTACCCCTTGGGAGACCCAGTACTTC
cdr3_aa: CASSLEKDGAITPWETQYF

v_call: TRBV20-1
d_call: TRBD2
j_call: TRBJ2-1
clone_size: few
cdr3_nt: TGCAGTGCTAGGGGCCAGGGACTAGCTGACAATGAGCAGTTCTTC
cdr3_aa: CSARGQGLADNEQFF

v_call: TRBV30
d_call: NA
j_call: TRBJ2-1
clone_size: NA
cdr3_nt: TGTGCCTGGAGTGTTGAGCGCGATGAGCAGTTCTTC
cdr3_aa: CAWSVERDEQFF

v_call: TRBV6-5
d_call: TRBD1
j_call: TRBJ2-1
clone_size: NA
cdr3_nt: TGTGCCAGTCGGACAGGGCAAACGGAGTTCTTC
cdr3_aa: CASRTGQTEFF

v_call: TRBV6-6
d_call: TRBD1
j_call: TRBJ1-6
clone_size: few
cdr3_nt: TGTGCCAGCACCGCGACAGGGTCGGATTCACCCCTCCACTTT
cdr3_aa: CASTATGSDSPLHF

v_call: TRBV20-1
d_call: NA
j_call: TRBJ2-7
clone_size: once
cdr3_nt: TGCAGTGCTATTCTTGGTAATCGCTACGAGCAGTACTTC
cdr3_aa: CSAILGNRYEQYF

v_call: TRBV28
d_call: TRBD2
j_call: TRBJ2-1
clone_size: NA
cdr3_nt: TGTTTTTGGGCTAGCGGGGGGGTCAGTGAGCAGTTCTTC
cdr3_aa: CFWASGGVSEQFF

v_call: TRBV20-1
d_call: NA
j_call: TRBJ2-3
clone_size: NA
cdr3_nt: TGCAGTGCCGCACTTCGCACAGATACGCAGTATTTT
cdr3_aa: CSAALRTDTQYF

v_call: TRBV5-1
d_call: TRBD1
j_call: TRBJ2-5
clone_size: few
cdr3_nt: TGCGCCAGCAGCTTGTGGGGACAGGGAATGGAGACCCAGTACTTC
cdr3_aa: CASSLWGQGMETQYF

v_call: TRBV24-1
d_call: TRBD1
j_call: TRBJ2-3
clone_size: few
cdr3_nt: TGTGCCACCAGCACCGGGACAGGCCGCGAAGATACGCAGTATTTT
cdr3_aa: CATSTGTGREDTQYF

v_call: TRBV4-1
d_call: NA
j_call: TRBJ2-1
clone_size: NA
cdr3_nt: TGCGCCAGCAGCTCCCAGCGGGATGAGCAGTTCTTC
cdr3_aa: CASSSQRDEQFF

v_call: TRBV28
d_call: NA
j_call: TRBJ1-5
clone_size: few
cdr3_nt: TGTGCCAGCAGTTTCTCGGGGGTCGGCAATCAGCCCCAGCATTTT
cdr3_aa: CASSFSGVGNQPQHF

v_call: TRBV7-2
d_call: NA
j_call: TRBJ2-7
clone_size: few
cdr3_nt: TGTGCCAGCAGCATAACCTCCGGGACGGAACAACACGAGCAGTACTTC
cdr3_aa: CASSITSGTEQHEQYF

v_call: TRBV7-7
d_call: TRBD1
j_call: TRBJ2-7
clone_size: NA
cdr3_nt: TGTGCTAGCAGCCCAGTAGGGGACAGCTCCTACGAGCAGTACTTC
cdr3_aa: CASSPVGDSSYEQYF

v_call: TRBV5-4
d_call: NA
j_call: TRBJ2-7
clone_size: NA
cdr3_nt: TGTGCCAGCAGCTCGCAGACAGGTCCTCCGTCCTACGAGCAGTACTTC
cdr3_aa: CASSSQTGPPSYEQYF

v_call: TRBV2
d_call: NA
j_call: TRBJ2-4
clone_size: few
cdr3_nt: TGTGCCAGCAGTCTGGCCCCAGGCAAAAACATTCAGTACTTC
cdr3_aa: CASSLAPGKNIQYF

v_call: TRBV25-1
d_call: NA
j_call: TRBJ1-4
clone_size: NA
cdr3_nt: TGTGCCAGCAGTAACTCGGGAAATAATGAAAAACTGTTTTTT
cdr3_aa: CASSNSGNNEKLFF

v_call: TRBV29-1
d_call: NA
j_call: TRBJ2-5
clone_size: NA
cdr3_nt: TGCAGCGTTCAAATTGACACTACCCAGTACTTC
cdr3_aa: CSVQIDTTQYF

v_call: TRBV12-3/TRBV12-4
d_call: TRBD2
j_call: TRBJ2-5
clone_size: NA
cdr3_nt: TGTGCCAGCAGCACGACTAGCGGGGGGCGTGAGCAGTACTTC
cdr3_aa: CASSTTSGGREQYF

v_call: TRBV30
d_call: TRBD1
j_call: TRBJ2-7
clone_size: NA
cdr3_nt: TGTGCCTGGAGCGCGACAGGGGGCGGCGAGCAGTACTTC
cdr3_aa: CAWSATGGGEQYF

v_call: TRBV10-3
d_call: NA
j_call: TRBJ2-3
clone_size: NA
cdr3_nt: TGTGCCATCAGTGAACAAGCGGGGCAGTATTTT
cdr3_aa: CAISEQAGQYF

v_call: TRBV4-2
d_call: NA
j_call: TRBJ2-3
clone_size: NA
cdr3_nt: TGTGCCAGCAGCCAAGGTGGTTTCGGGGATACGCAGTATTTT
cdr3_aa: CASSQGGFGDTQYF

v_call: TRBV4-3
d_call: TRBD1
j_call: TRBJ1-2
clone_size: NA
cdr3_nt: TGCGCCAGCAGCCAAGACCCCCCGGGACAGGGTGATTACTATGGCTACACCTTC
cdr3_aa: CASSQDPPGQGDYYGYTF

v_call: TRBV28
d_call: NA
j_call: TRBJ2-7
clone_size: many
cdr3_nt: TGTGCCAGCACGAAAAGATCCTACGAGCAGTACTTC
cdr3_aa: CASTKRSYEQYF